The sequence of this TCR beta chain was determined in a study of blood T cell repertoires in COVID-19. Study context: Spain, Italy and the United States supplied samples that represented acute and convalescent COVID-19.

Participants' own reports of clinical history determined their cohort assignment. Symptom resolution, clearance, or two negative PCRs marked donors in Cohort 3 as recovered. Produced via immunoSEQ multiplex PCR; TCRdb's table is partial and in-frame only. The data hold roughly 250,000 clones, with around 89% observed a single time. The length of the CDR3 is 13 residues. Deletions cut 6 bases from V and 4 bases from J, with 12 bases between. CDR1 and CDR2 (germline): MGHDK, SYGVNS. The specimen was PBMCs or T cells enriched from blood (not recorded which). This receptor was obtained from a woman aged 18 to 35 who had recovered from COVID-19. The chain joins TRBV25-1 to TRBJ1-1, with D perhaps TRBD1 (6 bases). This CDR3 reads CASRGHMATEAFF. The CDR3 DNA follows: TGTGCCAGCAGGGGACATATGGCCACTGAAGCTTTCTTT.